The T cell receptor beta chain described here comes from a study of chemoradiotherapy in HPV16-positive cancers (dated by TCRdb to between 2021 and 2024). About the investigation overall: Candidate HPV-specific T-cell clones and common TCR motifs were defined by functional T-cell assays performed on cells from two HPV16-positive patients. The candidate HPV-specific TCRs and motifs were subsequently tracked in TCR repertoires obtained from roughly 90 patients with HPV-related cancers. The study set out to ask whether T-cell immunity against the HPV oncoproteins E6 and E7 changes over the course of chemoradiotherapy and whether that immunity affects survival.

Repertoires were sampled multiple times during chemoradiotherapy, which allowed clonal expansion in the tumor microenvironment to be followed. The library was generated by the immunoSEQ multiplex PCR assay. TCRdb limited this immuneACCESS table to in-frame rearrangements with V and J called. A share of clones is missing; checked studies link under half to unresolved V genes, and the rest is unexplained. In all, the sample holds under 50,000 clones, and 76% of those were seen once. The leading ten clones occupy approximately 5.4% of the sample. A remark on this clone: The specificity of this receptor is unknown. Base qualities were left out, and no much larger clone turns up one base away.

On the study overall, not on this receptor specifically: The functional definition of HPV-specific T cells was derived from only two HPV16-positive patients, and the survival association was reported for HPV16-positive patients. Expansion of candidate HPV-specific clones and E7-related TCR motifs was observed in the tumor microenvironment during treatment, whereas no such expansion was observed for non-HPV-specific T cells. In HPV16-positive patients, expansion of HPV-responsive T cells during chemoradiotherapy was associated with improved recurrence-free survival.

The CDR3, from cysteine to phenylalanine, totals 17 residues. Just CDR3 DNA is preserved here, 51 bases in frame from base 1. For CDR1 and CDR2, the germline V gene lists SGHDT and YYEEEE. V is clipped by 0 bases and J by 1 base, and the sequence between their germline boundaries is 15 bases long. Sequencing used blood, obtained from a patient who underwent chemoradiotherapy. The source is a human donor with HPV-associated anogenital cancer. This receptor chain uses TRBV5-6 and TRBJ2-3, with TRBD2 as a weak D call on 5 bases. This receptor carries the CDR3 CASSLDRGSRRTDTQYF. The DNA reads TGTGCCAGCAGCTTGGATCGAGGGTCTCGACGCACAGATACGCAGTATTTT.